This is a list of T cell receptor beta chains from one sample in a study of Ad26.COV2.S vaccination and SARS-CoV-2 variants. The data were produced by immunoSEQ multiplex PCR, yet TCRdb's version contains in-frame clones alone and is incomplete. The table lists about 410,000 clones, approximately 89% of them singletons. The material sequenced was peripheral blood, taken in a trial of Ad26.COV2.S vaccine versus placebo. The receptor set was obtained from a person aged 18-60 years who received the Ad26.COV2.S COVID-19 vaccine or a placebo. Each CDR3 is given with its conserved first and last residue. D genes are given only for firm matches. The size of a clone is reported for some rows only, either as once, few or many, or as a class for expanded clones.

TRBV25-1,NA,TRBD2,12,TRBJ2-7,CASNRGAYEQYF,TGTGCCAGCAATCGGGGGGCCTACGAGCAGTACTTC
TRBV6-2/TRBV6-3,NA,TRBD2,15,TRBJ2-7,CASSYQREVPYEQYF,TGTGCCAGCAGTTACCAGCGGGAGGTTCCCTACGAGCAGTACTTC
TRBV7-9,NA,NA,16,TRBJ1-2,CASSLSSEGRGYGYTF,TGTGCCAGCAGCTTATCCTCAGAGGGGAGGGGGTATGGCTACACCTTC
TRBV7-9,once,NA,14,TRBJ2-5,CASSLTVSQETQYF,TGTGCCAGCAGCTTGACAGTGAGCCAAGAGACCCAGTACTTC
TRBV27,NA,NA,14,TRBJ2-5,CASSLGQYQETQYF,TGTGCCAGCAGTTTGGGGCAGTACCAAGAGACCCAGTACTTC
TRBV10-3,NA,TRBD1,13,TRBJ2-3,CATGDRAPDTQYF,TGTGCCACCGGAGACAGGGCCCCAGATACGCAGTATTTT
TRBV27,NA,NA,13,TRBJ2-7,CASSYRGRYEQYF,TGTGCCAGCAGTTACCGAGGGAGGTACGAGCAGTACTTC
TRBV9,NA,NA,14,TRBJ2-2,CASSVVMNTGELFF,TGTGCCAGCAGCGTAGTCATGAACACCGGGGAGCTGTTTTTT
TRBV7-2,NA,TRBD1,14,TRBJ1-2,CASSFSDRGNGYTF,TGTGCCAGCAGCTTTAGTGACAGGGGGAATGGCTACACCTTC
TRBV9,NA,TRBD2,16,TRBJ2-1,CASSVGPAGGINEQFF,TGTGCCAGCAGCGTAGGTCCTGCGGGAGGGATCAATGAGCAGTTCTTC
TRBV6-6,once,NA,12,TRBJ1-1,CASSESGWNAFF,TGTGCCAGCAGTGAGTCAGGGTGGAACGCTTTCTTT
TRBV7-2,few,NA,14,TRBJ2-3,CASSHVGTTDTQYF,TGTGCCAGCAGCCATGTCGGGACCACAGATACGCAGTATTTT
TRBV3-1/TRBV3-2,NA,TRBD2,20,TRBJ2-1,CASRPGPGLAGQSSYNEQFF,TGTGCCAGCAGACCGGGGCCGGGACTAGCGGGACAAAGCTCCTACAATGAGCAGTTCTTC
TRBV6-2/TRBV6-3,NA,NA,15,TRBJ1-5,CASSYSMTGNQPQHF,TGTGCCAGCAGTTACTCGATGACGGGCAATCAGCCCCAGCATTTT
TRBV11-3,NA,TRBD1,15,TRBJ1-4,CASSLGTGGDEKLFF,TGTGCCAGCAGCTTGGGGACAGGGGGTGATGAAAAACTGTTTTTT
TRBV6-5,NA,NA,14,TRBJ1-1,CASSYLGQVAEAFF,TGTGCCAGCAGTTACCTTGGGCAGGTGGCTGAAGCTTTCTTT
TRBV20-1,NA,NA,11,TRBJ2-1,CSASPPREQFF,TGCAGTGCTAGCCCTCCTAGAGAGCAGTTCTTC
TRBV11-3,NA,NA,14,TRBJ2-3,CASSLDWGTDTQYF,TGTGCCAGCAGCTTAGATTGGGGCACAGATACGCAGTATTTT
TRBV5-1,NA,NA,11,TRBJ2-7,CASSRGYEQYF,TGCGCCAGCAGCAGGGGCTACGAGCAGTACTTC
TRBV18,NA,TRBD2,17,TRBJ2-1,CASSQTQVGLAKDEQFF,TGTGCCAGCTCACAAACCCAAGTGGGACTAGCTAAGGATGAGCAGTTCTTC
TRBV6-5,NA,NA,13,TRBJ2-3,CASSLGSADTQYF,TGTGCCAGCAGCCTCGGGAGCGCAGATACGCAGTATTTT
TRBV11-2,NA,NA,13,TRBJ2-3,CASSSTGLHTQYF,TGTGCCAGCAGCTCTACGGGACTCCATACGCAGTATTTT
TRBV27,NA,NA,13,TRBJ2-5,CASSSRGGETQYF,TGTGCCAGCAGTTCTAGGGGCGGGGAGACCCAGTACTTC
TRBV6-2/TRBV6-3,NA,NA,15,TRBJ2-1,CASSPYKRAYNEQFF,TGTGCCAGCAGTCCCTATAAGAGAGCCTACAATGAGCAGTTCTTC
TRBV7-8,NA,TRBD2,17,TRBJ2-1,CASSLAAAGSSYNEQFF,TGTGCCAGCAGCTTAGCGGCAGCGGGGAGCTCCTACAATGAGCAGTTCTTC
TRBV28,NA,TRBD1,14,TRBJ1-1,CASSGDRGADVAFF,TGTGCCAGCAGTGGGGACAGGGGGGCTGATGTCGCTTTCTTT
TRBV7-7,once,TRBD2,17,TRBJ2-2,CASTLREGVANTGELFF,TGTGCTTCAACACTGAGGGAGGGAGTCGCAAACACCGGGGAGCTGTTTTTT
TRBV6-1,NA,TRBD2,17,TRBJ2-5,CASSERLAGGTRETQYF,TGTGCCAGCAGTGAGCGTCTAGCGGGAGGAACAAGGGAGACCCAGTACTTC
TRBV5-4,NA,NA,15,TRBJ1-6,CASSLGDSSSSPLHF,TGTGCCAGCAGCTTGGGGGATTCTTCGAGTTCACCCCTCCACTTT
TRBV28,NA,NA,15,TRBJ1-1,CASSPALSGNTEAFF,TGTGCCAGCAGCCCCGCACTGAGCGGGAACACTGAAGCTTTCTTT
TRBV12-3/TRBV12-4,NA,NA,12,TRBJ1-2,CASSGQLYGYTF,TGTGCCAGCAGTGGACAGCTCTATGGCTACACCTTC
TRBV2,NA,NA,14,TRBJ2-1,CASSESLGRSEQFF,TGTGCCAGCAGTGAGTCCCTGGGTAGGAGTGAGCAGTTCTTC
TRBV6-5,NA,TRBD1,13,TRBJ1-3,CASRETGGNTIYF,TGTGCCAGCAGGGAGACAGGGGGAAACACCATATATTTT
TRBV6-5,NA,NA,13,TRBJ1-2,CASRLPGNYGYTF,TGTGCCAGCCGCCTCCCGGGTAACTATGGCTACACCTTC
TRBV6-2/TRBV6-3,NA,TRBD1,17,TRBJ2-2,CASSYSRQGPDTGELFF,TGTGCCAGCAGTTACTCTAGACAGGGGCCGGATACCGGGGAGCTGTTTTTT
TRBV5-1,NA,TRBD2,14,TRBJ2-5,CASSLGRAVETQYF,TGCGCCAGCAGCCTGGGGAGGGCGGTAGAGACCCAGTACTTC
TRBV6-5,NA,TRBD1,15,TRBJ1-5,CASKEGGADNQPQHF,TGTGCCAGCAAGGAAGGGGGCGCCGACAATCAGCCCCAGCATTTT
TRBV9,once,TRBD2,14,TRBJ2-1,CASSGGLGYNEQFF,TGTGCCAGCAGCGGGGGACTAGGTTACAATGAGCAGTTCTTC
TRBV3-1/TRBV3-2,NA,NA,13,TRBJ2-7,CASSQRGTYEQYF,TGTGCCAGCAGCCAACGGGGAACCTACGAGCAGTACTTC
TRBV28,NA,NA,15,TRBJ1-1,CASSDRTAMNTEAFF,TGTGCCAGCAGTGACAGGACAGCAATGAACACTGAAGCTTTCTTT
TRBV18,NA,NA,13,TRBJ2-3,CASSPQGTDTQYF,TGTGCCAGCTCACCACAGGGCACAGATACGCAGTATTTT
TRBV7-2,NA,NA,17,TRBJ2-1,CASSERGGIGHNNEQFF,TGTGCCAGCAGCGAAAGGGGGGGTATAGGGCATAACAATGAGCAGTTCTTC
TRBV28,NA,NA,13,TRBJ2-4,CASVKRGGDIQYF,TGTGCCAGTGTGAAACGAGGCGGTGACATTCAGTACTTC
TRBV28,NA,TRBD2,12,TRBJ2-7,CASRDTGGEQYF,TGTGCCAGCAGGGATACGGGGGGCGAGCAGTACTTC
TRBV27,NA,NA,15,TRBJ1-4,CASSRGTAAREKLFF,TGTGCCAGCAGCCGGGGGACGGCGGCTAGGGAAAAACTGTTTTTT
TRBV28,NA,NA,12,TRBJ1-1,CASQQMNTEAFF,TGTGCCAGCCAACAGATGAACACTGAAGCTTTCTTT
TRBV7-8,NA,NA,13,TRBJ1-2,CASSPDSNYGYTF,TGTGCCAGCAGCCCCGACAGCAACTATGGCTACACCTTC
TRBV19,NA,NA,17,TRBJ1-3,CASTTPSGRHSGNTIYF,TGTGCCAGTACCACACCTTCTGGACGGCACTCTGGAAACACCATATATTTT